The entry that follows covers one TCR beta chain sequence. This sample is drawn from a study of control samples from healthy donors and cancer patients. Only in-frame clones appear in the TCRdb table, and some are missing; sequencing was by immunoSEQ multiplex PCR. The repertoire has 30,000 to 35,000 clones, roughly 86% of them found once; the top ten carry 1.5% to 2%. The germline gives CDR1 MNHNS, CDR2 SASEGT. V lost 3 bases, J lost 2 bases, and 12 bases lay in between. The CDR3 runs to 15 residues. The chain employs TRBV6-1 and TRBJ2-3; D is possibly TRBD1 (6 bases). The sequenced sample consisted of PBMCs. This TCR was sampled from a woman in her forties with lung cancer. CDR3 sequence (DNA): TGTGCCAGCAGTGACGACAGGCACCTCACAGATACGCAGTATTTT. It codes for CASSDDRHLTDTQYF.